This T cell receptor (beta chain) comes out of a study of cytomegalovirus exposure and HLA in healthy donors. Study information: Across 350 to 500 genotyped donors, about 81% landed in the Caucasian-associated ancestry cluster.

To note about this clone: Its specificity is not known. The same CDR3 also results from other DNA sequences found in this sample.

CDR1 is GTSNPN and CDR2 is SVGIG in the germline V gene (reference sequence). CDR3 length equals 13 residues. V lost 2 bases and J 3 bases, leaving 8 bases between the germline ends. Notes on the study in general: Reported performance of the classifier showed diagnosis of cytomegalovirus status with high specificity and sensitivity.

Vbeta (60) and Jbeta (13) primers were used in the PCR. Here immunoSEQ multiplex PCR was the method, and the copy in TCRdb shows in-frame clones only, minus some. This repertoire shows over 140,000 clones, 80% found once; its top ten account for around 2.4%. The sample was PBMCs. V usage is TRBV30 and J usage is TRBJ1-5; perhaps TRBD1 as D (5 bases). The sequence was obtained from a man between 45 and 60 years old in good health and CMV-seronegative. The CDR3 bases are TGTGCCTGGAGTCGGGACTCCAATCAGCCCCAGCATTTT. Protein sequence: CAWSRDSNQPQHF.